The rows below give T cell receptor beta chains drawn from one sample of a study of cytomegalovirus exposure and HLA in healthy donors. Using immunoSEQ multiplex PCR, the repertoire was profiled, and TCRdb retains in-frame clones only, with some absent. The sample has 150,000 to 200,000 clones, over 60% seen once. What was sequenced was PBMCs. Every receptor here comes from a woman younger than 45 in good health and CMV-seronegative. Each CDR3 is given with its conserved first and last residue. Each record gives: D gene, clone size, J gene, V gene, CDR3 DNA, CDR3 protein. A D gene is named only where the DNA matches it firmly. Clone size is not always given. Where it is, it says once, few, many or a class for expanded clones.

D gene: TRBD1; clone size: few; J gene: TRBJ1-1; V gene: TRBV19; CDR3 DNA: TGTGCCAGTAGTCCAAGGGGGCGGGGTGAAGCTTTCTTT; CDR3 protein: CASSPRGRGEAFF
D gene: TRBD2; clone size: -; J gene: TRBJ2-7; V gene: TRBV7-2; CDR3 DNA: TGTGCCAGCAGCTTGAGACTAGCGGGCTACGAGCAGTACTTC; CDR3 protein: CASSLRLAGYEQYF
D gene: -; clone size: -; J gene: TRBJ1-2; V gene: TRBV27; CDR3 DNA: TGTGCCAGCAGTTTAAACTTGGGGAGGAGCTATGGCTACACCTTC; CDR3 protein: CASSLNLGRSYGYTF
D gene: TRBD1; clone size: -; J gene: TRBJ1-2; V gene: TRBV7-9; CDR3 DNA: TGTGCCAGCAGCCAAAGACAGGGAGTGAGCGGCTACACCTTC; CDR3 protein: CASSQRQGVSGYTF
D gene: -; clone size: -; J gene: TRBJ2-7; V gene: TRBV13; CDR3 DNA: TGTGCCAGCAGCCCCGGGGACGGACAGCTTTTCGAGCAGTACTTC; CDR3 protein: CASSPGDGQLFEQYF
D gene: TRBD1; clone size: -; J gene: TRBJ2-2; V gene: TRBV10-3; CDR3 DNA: TGTGCCATCGGACAGGGGGGCCTCAAGCCCGGGGAGCTGTTTTTT; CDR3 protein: CAIGQGGLKPGELFF
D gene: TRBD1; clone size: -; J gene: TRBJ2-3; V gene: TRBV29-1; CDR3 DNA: TGCAGCCTCGTCAGGGGGAGAGCCCGTGGAGATACGCAGTATTTT; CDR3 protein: CSLVRGRARGDTQYF
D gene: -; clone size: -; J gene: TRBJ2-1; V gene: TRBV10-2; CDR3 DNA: TGCGCCAGCAGAGGGGGCTACAATGAGCAGTTCTTC; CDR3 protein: CASRGGYNEQFF
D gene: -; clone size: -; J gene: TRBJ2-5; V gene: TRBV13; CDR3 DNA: TGTGCCAGCAGCCCCCGGACTATTCAAGAGACCCAGTACTTC; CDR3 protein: CASSPRTIQETQYF
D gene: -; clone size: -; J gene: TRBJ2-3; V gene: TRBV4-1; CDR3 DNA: TGCGCCAGCAGCCACGTTACCAGGGGAGCAGATACGCAGTATTTT; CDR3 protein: CASSHVTRGADTQYF
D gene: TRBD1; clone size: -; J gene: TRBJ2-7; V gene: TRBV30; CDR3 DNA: TGTGCCTGGAGTGTACCCAGGACAGGGCGCTCCTACGAGCAGTACTTC; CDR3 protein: CAWSVPRTGRSYEQYF
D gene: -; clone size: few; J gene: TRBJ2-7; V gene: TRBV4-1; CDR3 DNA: TGCGCCAGCAGCAATACAGGGTTCGAGCAGTACTTC; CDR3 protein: CASSNTGFEQYF
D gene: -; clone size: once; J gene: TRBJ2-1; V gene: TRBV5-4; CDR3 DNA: TGTGCCAGCAGCCCGGGGGACCGGGGCAATGAGCAGTTCTTC; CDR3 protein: CASSPGDRGNEQFF
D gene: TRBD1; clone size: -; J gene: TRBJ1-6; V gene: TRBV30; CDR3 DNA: TGTGCCTGGAGTGTGGGACAGGGGTGGAACTCACCCCTCCACTTT; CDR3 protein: CAWSVGQGWNSPLHF
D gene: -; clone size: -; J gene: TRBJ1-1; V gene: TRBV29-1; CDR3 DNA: TGCAGCGTTGATGTGGGGGCAGGAGGGAACACTGAAGCTTTCTTT; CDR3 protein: CSVDVGAGGNTEAFF
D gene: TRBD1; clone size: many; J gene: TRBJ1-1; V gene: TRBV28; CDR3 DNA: TGTGCCAGCAGTTTTGCCTCAGGGGGAACTGAAGCTTTCTTT; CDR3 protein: CASSFASGGTEAFF
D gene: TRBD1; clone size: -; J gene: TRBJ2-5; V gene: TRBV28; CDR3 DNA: TGTGCCAGCAGTTTTACAGGGGAGGAGACCCAGTACTTC; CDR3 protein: CASSFTGEETQYF
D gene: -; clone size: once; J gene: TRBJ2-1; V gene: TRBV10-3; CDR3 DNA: TGTGCCATCAGGGTCGGGGGGACAAATGAGCAGTTCTTC; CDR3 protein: CAIRVGGTNEQFF
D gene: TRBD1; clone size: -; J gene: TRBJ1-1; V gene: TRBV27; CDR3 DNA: TGTGCCAGCAGTTTACGGACAGGGGGTGAAGCTTTCTTT; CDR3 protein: CASSLRTGGEAFF
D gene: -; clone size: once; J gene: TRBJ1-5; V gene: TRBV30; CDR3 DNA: -; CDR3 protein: CAWSVAGGNQPRHF
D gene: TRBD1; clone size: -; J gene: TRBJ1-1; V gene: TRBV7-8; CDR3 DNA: TGTGCCAGCAGCGGGACAGGGGATGAAGCTTTCTTT; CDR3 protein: CASSGTGDEAFF
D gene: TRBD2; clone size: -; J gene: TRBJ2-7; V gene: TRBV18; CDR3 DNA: TGTGCCAGCTCACGATCTAGCGGTACCTACGAGCAGTACTTC; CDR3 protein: CASSRSSGTYEQYF
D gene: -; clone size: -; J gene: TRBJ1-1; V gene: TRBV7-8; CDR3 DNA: TGTGCCAGCAGCTTCGCAATAAGTTTCGGTTTGAGGACTGAAGCTTTCTTT; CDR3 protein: CASSFAISFGLRTEAFF
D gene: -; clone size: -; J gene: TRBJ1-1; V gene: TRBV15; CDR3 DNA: TGTGCCACCAGCACCCTGAGCGGGACTGAAGCTTTCTTT; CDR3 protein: CATSTLSGTEAFF
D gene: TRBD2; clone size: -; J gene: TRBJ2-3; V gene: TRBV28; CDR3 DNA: TGTGCCAGCAGTTTTCTGCGGGAGCGCACAGATACGCAGTATTTT; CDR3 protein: CASSFLRERTDTQYF
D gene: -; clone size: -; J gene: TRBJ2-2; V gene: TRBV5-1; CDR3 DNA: TGCGCCAGCAGCTTGGCAGGTGCAGGTTCCGGGGAGCTGTTTTTT; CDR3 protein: CASSLAGAGSGELFF